This T cell receptor beta chain appears in the sequencing data of a study of cytomegalovirus exposure and HLA in healthy donors. Study-level points and caveats: Some V segments, TRBV6-2 and TRBV6-3 among them, were indistinguishable and were therefore excluded. Later analysis indicated greater clonal expansion among HLA-associated TCR beta chains than among equally common other chains. Among CMV-associated TCR beta chains, most appeared HLA-restricted in a later analysis. There was a cluster of highly shared sequence variants that was likely a sequencing artifact.

As regards this clone: Its antigen remains unknown.

With 60 Vbeta and 13 Jbeta primers, the PCR was carried out. Repertoires were generated with immunoSEQ multiplex PCR, while TCRdb's copy carries only in-frame clones and drops some. The table has fewer than 200,000 clones, about four fifths seen once. The CDR3 runs 14 residues. Germline CDR1 reads SGDLS; CDR2 reads YYNGEE. J lost 9 bases, V lost 0 bases, and 2 bases had no gene match. The chain joins TRBV9 to TRBJ1-6, with TRBD1 matching over 8 bases. Material: PBMCs. The TCR sequence derives from a man under 40 in good health and CMV-seronegative. CDR3 nucleotides: TGTGCCAGCAGCGTAGGGCAGGGGGCTTCACCCCTCCACTTT. This gives the protein CASSVGQGASPLHF. The full variable domain, in which reference TRBV9 and TRBJ1-6 provide the parts outside the CDR3, is DSGVTQTPKHLITATGQRVTLRCSPRSGDLSVYWYQQSLDQGLQFLIQYYNGEERAKGNILERFSAQQFPDLHSELNLSSLELGDSALYFCASSVGQGASPLHFGNGTRLTVT.